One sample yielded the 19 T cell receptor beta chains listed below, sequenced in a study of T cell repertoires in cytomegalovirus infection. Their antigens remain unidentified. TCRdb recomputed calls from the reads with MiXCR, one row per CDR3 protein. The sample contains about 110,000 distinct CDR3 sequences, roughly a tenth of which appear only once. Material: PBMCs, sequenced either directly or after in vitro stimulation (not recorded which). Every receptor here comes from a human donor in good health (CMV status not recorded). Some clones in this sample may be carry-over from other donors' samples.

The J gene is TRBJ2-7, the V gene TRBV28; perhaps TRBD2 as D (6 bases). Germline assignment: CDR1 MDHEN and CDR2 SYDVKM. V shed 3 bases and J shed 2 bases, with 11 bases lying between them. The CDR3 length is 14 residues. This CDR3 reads CASSFSGDPYEQYF. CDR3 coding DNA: TGTGCCAGCAGTTTTAGCGGAGATCCCTACGAGCAGTACTTC.

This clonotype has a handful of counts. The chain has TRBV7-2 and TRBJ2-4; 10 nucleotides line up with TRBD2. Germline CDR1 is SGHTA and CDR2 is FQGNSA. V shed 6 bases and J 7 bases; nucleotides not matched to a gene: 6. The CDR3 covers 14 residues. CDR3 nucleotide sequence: TGTGCCAGCAGTAAAAGCGGGGGGGGTAACATTCAGTACTTC. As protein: CASSKSGGGNIQYF.

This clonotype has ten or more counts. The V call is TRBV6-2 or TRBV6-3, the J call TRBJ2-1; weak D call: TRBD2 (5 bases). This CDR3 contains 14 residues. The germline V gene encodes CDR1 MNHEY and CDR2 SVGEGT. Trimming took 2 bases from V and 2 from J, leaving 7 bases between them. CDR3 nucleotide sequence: TGTGCCAGCAGTTACGAGGGCGCCTACAATGAGCAGTTCTTC. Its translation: CASSYEGAYNEQFF.

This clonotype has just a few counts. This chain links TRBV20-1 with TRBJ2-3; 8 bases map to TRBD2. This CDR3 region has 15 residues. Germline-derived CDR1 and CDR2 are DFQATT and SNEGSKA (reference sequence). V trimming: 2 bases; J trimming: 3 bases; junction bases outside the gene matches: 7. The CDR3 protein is CSARPQSGGTDTQYF. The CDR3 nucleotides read TGCAGTGCTAGACCCCAATCGGGAGGGACAGATACGCAGTATTTT.

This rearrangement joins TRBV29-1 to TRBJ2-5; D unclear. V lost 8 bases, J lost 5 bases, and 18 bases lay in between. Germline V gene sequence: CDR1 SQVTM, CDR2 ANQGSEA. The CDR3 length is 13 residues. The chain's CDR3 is CSIGSLTGETQYF. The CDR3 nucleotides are TGCAGCATAGGCTCGCTTACCGGGGAGACCCAGTACTTC.

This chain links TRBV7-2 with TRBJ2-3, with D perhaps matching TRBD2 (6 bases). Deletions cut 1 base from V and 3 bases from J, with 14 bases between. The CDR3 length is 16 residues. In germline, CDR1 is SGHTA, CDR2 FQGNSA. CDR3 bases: TGTGCCAGCAGCTTAGGGGCCGGGACTCTAACAGATACGCAGTATTTT. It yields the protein CASSLGAGTLTDTQYF.

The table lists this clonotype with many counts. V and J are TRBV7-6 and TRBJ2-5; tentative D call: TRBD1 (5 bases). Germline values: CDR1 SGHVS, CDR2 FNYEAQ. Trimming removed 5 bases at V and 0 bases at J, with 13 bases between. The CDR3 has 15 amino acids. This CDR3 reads CASSPRQTYQETQYF. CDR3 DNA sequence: TGTGCCAGCAGCCCTAGACAGACGTACCAAGAGACCCAGTACTTC.

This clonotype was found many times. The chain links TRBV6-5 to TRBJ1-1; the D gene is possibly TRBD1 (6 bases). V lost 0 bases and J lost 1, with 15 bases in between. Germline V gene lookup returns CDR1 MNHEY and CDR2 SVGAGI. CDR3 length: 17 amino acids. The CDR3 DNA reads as TGTGCCAGCAGTTACTCCCTCAACAGGGTAAAGAACACTGAAGCTTTCTTT. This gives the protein CASSYSLNRVKNTEAFF.

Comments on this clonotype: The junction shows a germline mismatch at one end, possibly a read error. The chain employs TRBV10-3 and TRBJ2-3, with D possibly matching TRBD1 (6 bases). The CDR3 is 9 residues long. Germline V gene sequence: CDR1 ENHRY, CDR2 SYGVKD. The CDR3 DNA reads TGTGCCATCAGTAACAGAAGGGGGTTT. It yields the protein CAISNRRGF.

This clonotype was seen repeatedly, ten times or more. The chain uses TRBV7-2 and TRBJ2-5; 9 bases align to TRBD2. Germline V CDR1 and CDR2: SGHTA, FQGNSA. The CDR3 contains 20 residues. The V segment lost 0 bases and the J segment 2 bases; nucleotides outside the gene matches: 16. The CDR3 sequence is CASSLALAGPLGGPQETQYF. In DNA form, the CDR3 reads TGTGCCAGCAGCTTAGCCCTAGCGGGACCACTTGGGGGGCCACAAGAGACCCAGTACTTC.

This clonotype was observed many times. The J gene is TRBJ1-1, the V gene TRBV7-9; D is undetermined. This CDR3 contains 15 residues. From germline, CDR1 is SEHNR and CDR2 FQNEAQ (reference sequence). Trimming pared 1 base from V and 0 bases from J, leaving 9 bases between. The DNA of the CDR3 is TGTGCCAGCAGCTTAGTAATTTCGTTGAACACTGAAGCTTTCTTT. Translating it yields CASSLVISLNTEAFF.

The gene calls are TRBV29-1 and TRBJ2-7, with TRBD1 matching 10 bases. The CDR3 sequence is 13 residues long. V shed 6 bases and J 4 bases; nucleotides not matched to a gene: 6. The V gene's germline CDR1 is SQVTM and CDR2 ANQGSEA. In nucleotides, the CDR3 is TGCAGCGTCCTGACAGGGGGCCGGTACGAGCAGTACTTC. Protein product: CSVLTGGRYEQYF.

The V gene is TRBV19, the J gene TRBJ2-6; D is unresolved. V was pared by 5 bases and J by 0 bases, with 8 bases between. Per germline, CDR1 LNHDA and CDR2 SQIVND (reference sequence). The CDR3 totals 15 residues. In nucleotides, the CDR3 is TGTGCCAGTAGTGTCTGGAGCTCTGGGGCCAACGTCCTGACTTTC. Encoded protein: CASSVWSSGANVLTF. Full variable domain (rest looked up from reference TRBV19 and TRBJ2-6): DGGITQSPKYLFRKEGQNVTLSCEQNLNHDAMYWYRQDPGQGLRLIYYSQIVNDFQKGDIAEGYSVSREKKESFPLTVTSAQKNPTAFYLCASSVWSSGANVLTFGAGSRLTVL.

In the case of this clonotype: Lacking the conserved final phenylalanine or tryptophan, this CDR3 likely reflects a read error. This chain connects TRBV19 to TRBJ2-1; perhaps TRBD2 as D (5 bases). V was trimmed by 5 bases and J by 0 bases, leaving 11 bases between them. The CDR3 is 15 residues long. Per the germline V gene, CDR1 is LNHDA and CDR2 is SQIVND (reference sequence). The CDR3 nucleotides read TGTGCCAGTAGTTGGACGGGATACTCCTACAATGAGCAGTTCCTC. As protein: CASSWTGYSYNEQFL.

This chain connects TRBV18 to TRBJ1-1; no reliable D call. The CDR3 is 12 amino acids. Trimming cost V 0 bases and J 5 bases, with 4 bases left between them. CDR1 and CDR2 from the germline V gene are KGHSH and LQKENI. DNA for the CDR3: TGTGCCAGCTCACCACCAAGGACTGAAGCTTTCTTT. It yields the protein CASSPPRTEAFF. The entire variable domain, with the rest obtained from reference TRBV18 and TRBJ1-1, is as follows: NAGVMQNPRHLVRRRGQEARLRCSPMKGHSHVYWYRQLPEEGLKFMVYLQKENIIDESGMPKERFSAEFPKEGPSILRIQQVVRGDSAAYFCASSPPRTEAFFGQGTRLTVV.

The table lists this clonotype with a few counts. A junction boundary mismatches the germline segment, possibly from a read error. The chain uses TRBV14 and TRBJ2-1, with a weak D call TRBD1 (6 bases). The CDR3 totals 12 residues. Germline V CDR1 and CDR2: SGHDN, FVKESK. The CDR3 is CASTQQGNEQFF. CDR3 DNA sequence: TGTGCCAGCACCCAACAGGGCAATGAGCAGTTCTTC.

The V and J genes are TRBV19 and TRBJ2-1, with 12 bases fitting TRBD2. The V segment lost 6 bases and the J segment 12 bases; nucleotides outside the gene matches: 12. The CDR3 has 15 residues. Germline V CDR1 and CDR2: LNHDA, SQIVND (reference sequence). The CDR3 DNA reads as TGTGCCAGTAGCCACCTAGCGGGAGGGCCAACCGGGCAGTTCTTC. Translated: CASSHLAGGPTGQFF.

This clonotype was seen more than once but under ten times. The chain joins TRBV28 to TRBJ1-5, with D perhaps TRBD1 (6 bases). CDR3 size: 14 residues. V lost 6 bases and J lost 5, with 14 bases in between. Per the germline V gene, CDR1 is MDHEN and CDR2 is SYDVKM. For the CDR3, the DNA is TGTGCCAGCAGCCCACCCCACAGGGATCAGCCCCAGCATTTT. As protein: CASSPPHRDQPQHF.

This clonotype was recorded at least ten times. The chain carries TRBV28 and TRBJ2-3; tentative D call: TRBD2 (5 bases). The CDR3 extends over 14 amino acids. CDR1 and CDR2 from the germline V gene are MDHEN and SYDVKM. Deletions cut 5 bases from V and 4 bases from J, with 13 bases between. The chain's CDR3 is CASSLSLDPDTQYF. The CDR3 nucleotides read TGTGCCAGCAGTCTCTCACTAGATCCAGATACGCAGTATTTT.